A single T cell receptor beta chain is shown here with its context. Its antigen remains unknown. The ends were cut back, 0 bases at V and 5 bases at J, with 10 bases in the middle. Germline loops: CDR1 KGHSY, CDR2 FQNENV. The CDR3 has 14 residues. The data belong to a study of CD4 T cells in relation to SARS-CoV-2 and coronaviruses. Study at large: TCR beta CDR3s were sequenced after roughly 10-day antigen culture of PBMCs.

The method was immunoSEQ multiplex PCR; TCRdb's version includes in-frame clones alone and lacks a portion of them. The sample has around 35,000 clones; 82% are singletons. This sequence was found in an adult with COVID-19. The rearrangement uses TRBV16 and TRBJ1-1, with D unresolved. Sequencing was performed on naive CD4+ T cells from PBMCs, cultured in vitro. Subset defined: naive CD4+ T cells isolated by negative enrichment. In DNA form, the CDR3 reads TGTGCCAGCAGCCAATCTTCGGGTGATACTGAAGCTTTCTTT. It codes for CASSQSSGDTEAFF.